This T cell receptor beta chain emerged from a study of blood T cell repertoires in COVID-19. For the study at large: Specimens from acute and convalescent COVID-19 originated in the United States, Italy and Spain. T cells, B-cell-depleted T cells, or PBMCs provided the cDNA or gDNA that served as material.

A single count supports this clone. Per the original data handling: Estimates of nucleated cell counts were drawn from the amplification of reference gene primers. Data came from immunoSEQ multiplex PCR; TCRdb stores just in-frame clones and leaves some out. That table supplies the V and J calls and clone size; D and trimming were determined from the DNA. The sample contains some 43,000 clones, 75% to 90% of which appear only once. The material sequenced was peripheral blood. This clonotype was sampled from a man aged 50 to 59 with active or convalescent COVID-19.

The CDR3 nucleotides are TGTGCCAGCAGCGGGGGGGCCGAGGAGACCCAGTACTTC. Translating gives CASSGGAEETQYF. The chain recombines TRBV25-1 with TRBJ2-5; TRBD2 aligns across 8 bases. Germline-derived CDR1 and CDR2 are MGHDK and SYGVNS. With 6 bases clipped from V and 5 bases from J, the junction kept 5 bases outside the gene matches. The CDR3 sequence is 13 residues long.